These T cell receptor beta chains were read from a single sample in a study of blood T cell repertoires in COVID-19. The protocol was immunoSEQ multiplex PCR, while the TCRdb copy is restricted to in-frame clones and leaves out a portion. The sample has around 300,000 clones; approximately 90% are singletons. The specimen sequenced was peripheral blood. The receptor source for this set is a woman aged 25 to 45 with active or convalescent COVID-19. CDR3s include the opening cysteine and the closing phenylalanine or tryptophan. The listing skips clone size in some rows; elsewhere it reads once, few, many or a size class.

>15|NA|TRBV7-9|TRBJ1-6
CASSPRGHNNSPLHF
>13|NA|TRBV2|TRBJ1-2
CASRGQSSYGYTF
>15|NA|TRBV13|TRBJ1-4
CASSPQGGPNEKLFF
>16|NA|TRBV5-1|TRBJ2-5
CASSLAGTGGWETQYF
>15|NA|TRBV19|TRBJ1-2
CASSIRGFGANGYTF
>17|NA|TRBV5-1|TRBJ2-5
CASSPGLAGAGEETQYF
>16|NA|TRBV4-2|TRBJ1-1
CASSQDRAGMNTEAFF
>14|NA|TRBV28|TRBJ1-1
CASSFKGANTEAFF
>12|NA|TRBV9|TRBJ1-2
CASGGTGNGYTF
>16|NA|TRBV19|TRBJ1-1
CASSIIGVAGNTEAFF
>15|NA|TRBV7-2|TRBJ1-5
CASSLGTGGSQPQHF
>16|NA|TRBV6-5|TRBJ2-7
CASSYRPSAPGFEQYF
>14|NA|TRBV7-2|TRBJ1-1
CASSPLTGNTEAFF
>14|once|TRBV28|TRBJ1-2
CASSPGGQFYGYTF
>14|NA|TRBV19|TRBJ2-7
CASSTRRGVNEQYF
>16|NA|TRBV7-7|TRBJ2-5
CASSLLVSGGRETQYF
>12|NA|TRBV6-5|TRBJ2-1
CASSNLQVVAVF
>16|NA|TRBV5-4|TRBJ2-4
CASNSGGGVDKNIQYF
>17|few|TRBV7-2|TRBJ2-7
CASSIVPPVGLAYEQYF
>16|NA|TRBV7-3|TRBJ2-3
CASSSIHGFSTDTQYF
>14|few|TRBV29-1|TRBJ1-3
CSVAQGSYGNTIYF
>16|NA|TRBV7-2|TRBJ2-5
CASRLASGGAKETQYF
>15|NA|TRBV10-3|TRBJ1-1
CAISERTGVYTEAFF
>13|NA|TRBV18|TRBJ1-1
CASSPGTTTEAFF
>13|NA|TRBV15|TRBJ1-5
CATGRGTNQPQHF
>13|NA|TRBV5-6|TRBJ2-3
CASSLLYTDTQYF
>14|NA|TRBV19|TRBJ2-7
CASKDSANSYEQYF
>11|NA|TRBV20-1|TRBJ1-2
CSAGLRGGYTF
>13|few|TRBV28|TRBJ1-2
CASSPTGSYGYTF
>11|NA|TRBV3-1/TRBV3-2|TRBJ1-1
CASSQSTEAFF
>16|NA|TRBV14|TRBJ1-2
CASSQQAGTGAGGHTF
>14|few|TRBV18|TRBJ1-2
CASSIPKGGYGYTF
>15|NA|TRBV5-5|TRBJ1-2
CASSLSTGENYGYTF
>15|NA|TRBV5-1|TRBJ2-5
CASSLMGTEQETQYF
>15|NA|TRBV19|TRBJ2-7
CASALAGASSYEQYF
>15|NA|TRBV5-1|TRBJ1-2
CASSSAAEEVYGYTF
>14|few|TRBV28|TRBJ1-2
CASNTQGRGYGYTF
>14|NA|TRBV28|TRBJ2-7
CASSPASGTYEQYF
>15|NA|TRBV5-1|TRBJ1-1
CASSLDGGRNTEAFF
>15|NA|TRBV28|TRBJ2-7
CASSSTDASSYEQYF
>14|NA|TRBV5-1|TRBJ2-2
CASSLDRVPGELFF
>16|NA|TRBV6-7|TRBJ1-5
CASEDRGRRINQPQHF
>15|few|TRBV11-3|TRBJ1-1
CASSLGQGMNTEAFF
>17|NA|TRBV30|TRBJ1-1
CAWSASGTGVRNTEAFF
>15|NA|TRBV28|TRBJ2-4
CAIAVGGLAKNIQYF
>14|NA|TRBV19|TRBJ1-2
CASRGTDTNYGYTF
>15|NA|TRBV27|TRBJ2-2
CASSEWDRGTGELFF
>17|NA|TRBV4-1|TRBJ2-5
CASSDHGTSGGQETQYF
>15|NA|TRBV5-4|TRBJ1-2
CASSVSSGGNYGYTF
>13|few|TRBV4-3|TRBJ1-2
CASSQGMMRDYTF
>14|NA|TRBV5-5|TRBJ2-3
CASSPSGGPDTQYF
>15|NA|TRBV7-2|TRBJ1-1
CASSRSSGMNTEAFF
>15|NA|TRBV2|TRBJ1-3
CASSEQGFSGNTIYF
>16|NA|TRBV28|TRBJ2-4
CASSPHRVVRKNIQYF
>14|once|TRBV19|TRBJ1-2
CASSINGGRYGYTF
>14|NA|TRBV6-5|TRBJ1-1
CASSHDRRGTEAFF
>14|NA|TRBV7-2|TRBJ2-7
CASSLDLGAYEQYF
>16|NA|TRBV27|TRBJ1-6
CASRDPRGRNNSPLHF
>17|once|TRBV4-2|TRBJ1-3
CASSLVGQGVSGNTIYF